Each of the 9 T cell receptor beta chains below was sequenced from the same sample in a study of PD-L1 blockade in urothelial cancer. Repertoires were generated with immunoSEQ multiplex PCR, while TCRdb's copy carries only in-frame clones and drops some. This sample has about 76,000 clones, with approximately 90% found just once. The sample's time point: peripheral blood 6 weeks after treatment start. The starting material was PBMCs, obtained around atezolizumab (anti-PD-L1) treatment. Receptors originate from a woman over 75 with urothelial cancer.

V and J are TRBV28 and TRBJ2-7; 10 bases are a match to TRBD2. The J segment lost 7 bases and the V segment lost 5 bases, leaving 14 bases of the junction unmatched. CDR3 length: 16 amino acids. Germline CDR1 is MDHEN and CDR2 is SYDVKM. The CDR3 nucleotides read TGTGCCAGCAGTCAAATAGCGGGAGGCCGTGTTTTGGAGCAGTACTTC. It yields the protein CASSQIAGGRVLEQYF. The whole variable domain, filled in from reference TRBV28 and TRBJ2-7, reads DVKVTQSSRYLVKRTGEKVFLECVQDMDHENMFWYRQDPGLGLRLIYFSYDVKMKEKGDIPEGYSVSREKKERFSLILESASTNQTSMYLCASSQIAGGRVLEQYFGPGTRLTVT.

This clone was seen just once. The genes are TRBV5-1 and TRBJ1-3; TRBD1 matches 9 bases. The J segment lost 3 bases and the V segment lost 4 bases, leaving 8 bases of the junction unmatched. Germline CDR1 reads SGHRS; CDR2 reads YFSETQ. The CDR3 is 16 residues long. CDR3 DNA sequence: TGCGCCAGCAGCCCCTCCGGGACAGGGTTTGGAAACACCATATATTTT. It specifies CASSPSGTGFGNTIYF.

CDR3 coding DNA: TGTGCCAGCAGTGACCCAGGGGCCTCTGGGGCCAACGTCCTGACTTTC. Amino acids: CASSDPGASGANVLTF. The genes are TRBV28 and TRBJ2-6; possible D gene TRBD1, 6 bases. The CDR3 sequence is 16 residues long. Trimming left V 5 bases short and J 0 bases short, with 11 bases between. Looked up from germline, CDR1 is MDHEN and CDR2 is SYDVKM.

The chain couples TRBV27 to TRBJ1-1; 7 bases are a match to TRBD1. V lost 8 bases, J lost 1 base, and 7 bases stayed unmatched. Germline V gives CDR1 MNHEY, CDR2 SMNVEV (reference sequence). This CDR3 region has 14 residues. DNA of the CDR3: TGTGCCAGCGGTAACAGGGGCGAGAACACTGAAGCTTTCTTT. Its translation is CASGNRGENTEAFF.

The genes are TRBV18 and TRBJ2-7; 7 nucleotides match TRBD1. V lost 6 bases, J lost 0 bases, and 5 bases stayed unmatched. The CDR3 length is 14 residues. CDR1 and CDR2 (germline): KGHSH, LQKENI. CDR3 protein: CASSQDRSSYEQYF. The CDR3 coding sequence is TGTGCCAGCTCCCAGGACAGGAGCTCCTACGAGCAGTACTTC.

This chain links TRBV19 with TRBJ1-1; TRBD1 might be the D (6 bases). The CDR3 has 18 amino acids. The V and J ends lost 4 bases and 1 base respectively, with 22 bases between them. Germline lookup yields CDR1 LNHDA and CDR2 SQIVND (reference sequence). DNA for the CDR3: TGTGCCAGTAGTACGCCGACAGGTGGAGTTTCTGCGAACACTGAAGCTTTCTTT. It yields the protein CASSTPTGGVSANTEAFF.

The J gene is TRBJ2-7, the V gene TRBV19, with D perhaps TRBD2 (6 bases). The CDR3 contains 15 residues. Trimming removed 2 bases from V and 0 bases from J, with 11 bases in between. Germline values: CDR1 LNHDA, CDR2 SQIVND (reference sequence). CDR3 in DNA: TGTGCCAGTAGTATAATCCTAGCGAGCTCCTACGAGCAGTACTTC. The encoded protein is CASSIILASSYEQYF. The variable domain in full, completed from reference TRBV19 and TRBJ2-7, reads DGGITQSPKYLFRKEGQNVTLSCEQNLNHDAMYWYRQDPGQGLRLIYYSQIVNDFQKGDIAEGYSVSREKKESFPLTVTSAQKNPTAFYLCASSIILASSYEQYFGPGTRLTVT.

This chain uses TRBV6-5 with TRBJ1-1; D is unresolved. Germline loops: CDR1 MNHEY, CDR2 SVGAGI. Trimming left V 8 bases short and J 4 bases short, with 8 bases between. This CDR3 spans 11 amino acids. The CDR3 coding sequence is TGTGCCAGCCGGAGTCCCACTGAAGCTTTCTTT. It encodes CASRSPTEAFF.

V and J are TRBV6-1 and TRBJ1-4, with 9 bases aligning to TRBD1. V trimming: 7 bases; J trimming: 8 bases; junction bases outside the gene matches: 11. There are 15 residues in the CDR3. Germline CDR1 is MNHNS and CDR2 is SASEGT. This chain's CDR3 is CASNPETGGGEKLFF. The CDR3 region has the DNA TGTGCCAGCAACCCGGAGACAGGGGGGGGAGAAAAACTGTTTTTT.